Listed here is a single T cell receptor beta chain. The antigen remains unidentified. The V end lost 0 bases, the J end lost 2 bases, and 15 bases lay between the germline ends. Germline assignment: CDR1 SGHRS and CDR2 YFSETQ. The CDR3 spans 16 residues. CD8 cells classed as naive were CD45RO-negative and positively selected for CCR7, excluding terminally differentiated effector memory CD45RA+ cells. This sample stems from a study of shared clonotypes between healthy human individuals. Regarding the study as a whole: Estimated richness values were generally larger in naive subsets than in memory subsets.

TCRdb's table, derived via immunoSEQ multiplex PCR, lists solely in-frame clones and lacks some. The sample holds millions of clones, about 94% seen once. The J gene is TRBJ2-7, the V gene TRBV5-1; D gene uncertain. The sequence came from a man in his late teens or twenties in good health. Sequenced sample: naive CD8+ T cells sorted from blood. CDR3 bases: TGCGCCAGCAGCTTGGCGGTCAGCCTTCTAACCTACGAGCAGTACTTC. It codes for CASSLAVSLLTYEQYF.